Presented here are 8 T cell receptor beta chains from one specimen sequenced in a study of regulatory T cells in long-lasting Graves disease (dated by TCRdb to the early 2020s). Library preparation employed multiplex PCR. TCRdb shows the sequencer as Illumina HiSeq 4000. iRepertoire HTBI primers and Arm-PCR amplification of CDR3 regions were used to construct TCR beta libraries. Through fastp at Q25 and MiXCR, TCRdb rebuilt clones from the public reads, retaining in-frame beta chains. Identical CDR3 protein sequences are pooled into one entry, listed with their most common genes and DNA. The sample table shows roughly 410,000 distinct CDR3 sequences, and 14% to 15% are seen once. The top ten clones comprise about 7.8% of the sample. Interpreted using the paper, the time point label stands for: newly diagnosed GD, antithyroid drugs for less than 3 months. For both TCR sequencing and RNA sequencing, RNA was extracted from PBMCs using TRIzol.

The data were also submitted as part of a second study, on T cells in Graves' hyperthyroidism and ophthalmopathy.

Material: peripheral blood mononuclear cells (PBMCs), obtained at new diagnosis, from a patient treated with antithyroid drugs. The source is a woman aged 40 to 49 with Graves disease. Donor details come from another sample of the same person, matched by shared clones.

The table lists this clonotype with many counts. The rearrangement joins TRBV12-3 or TRBV12-4 to TRBJ2-3; 13 positions agree with TRBD2. The CDR3 has 17 residues. V trimming: 8 bases; J trimming: 2 bases; junction bases outside the gene matches: 10. This CDR3 is CASLGLAGSYPTDTQYF. The CDR3 coding sequence is TGTGCCAGCCTGGGACTAGCGGGAAGCTACCCCACAGATACGCAGTATTTT.

V and J are TRBV27 and TRBJ2-4; possible D gene TRBD2, 6 bases. CDR1 MNHEY and CDR2 SMNVEV come from the germline V gene (reference sequence). CDR3 length: 13 amino acids. The germline V and J ends were trimmed by 5 bases and 8 bases, with 13 bases remaining between them. The CDR3 DNA reads as TGTGCCAGCAGTGAAGCGGGCGGATACATTCAGTACTTC. Amino acids: CASSEAGGYIQYF.

This clonotype was picked up a small number of times. This may stem from a read error, because a much larger clone lies one nucleotide away. The chain links TRBV28 to TRBJ2-7; 7 bases fit TRBD2. From germline, CDR1 is MDHEN and CDR2 SYDVKM. This CDR3 region has 15 residues. V trimming: 6 bases; J trimming: 6 bases; junction bases outside the gene matches: 14. This CDR3 reads CASSLPMAGVCEQYF. DNA for the CDR3: TGTGCCAGCAGCCTCCCGATGGCGGGGGTCTGCGAGCAGTACTTC.

The table lists this clonotype with many counts. The rearrangement uses TRBV24-1 and TRBJ2-6; TRBD1 matches 7 bases. The CDR3 extends over 15 amino acids. The J segment lost 0 bases and the V segment lost 6 bases, leaving 1 base of the junction unmatched. Germline V gene sequence: CDR1 KGHDR, CDR2 SFDVKD. CDR3 nucleotides: TGTGCCACCAGTCGACAGGGCTCTGGGGCCAACGTCCTGACTTTC. The encoded protein is CATSRQGSGANVLTF.

This clonotype occurred many times. The chain recombines TRBV11-3 with TRBJ2-3; D might be TRBD2 (5 bases). CDR1 is SGHNT and CDR2 is YENEEA in the germline V gene. The CDR3 spans 13 residues. The V end was cut by 6 bases, the J end by 2 bases, with 9 bases between. For the CDR3, the DNA is TGTGCCAGCAGTTCCCGGGACACAGATACGCAGTATTTT. Translated, it gives CASSSRDTDTQYF.

The chain is built from TRBV6-9 and TRBJ2-6, with D possibly matching TRBD2 (6 bases). The germline CDR1 and CDR2 sequences are MNHGY and SVAAGI. V dropped 3 bases and J dropped 0 bases, with 9 bases sitting between them. The CDR3 spans 16 residues. The CDR3 coding sequence is TGTGCCAGCAGTTACAATAGCGGCTCTGGGGCCAACGTCCTGACTTTC. Its translation is CASSYNSGSGANVLTF.

The V call is TRBV5-1, the J call TRBJ1-1; D is possibly TRBD1 (5 bases). Looked up from germline, CDR1 is SGHRS and CDR2 is YFSETQ. The CDR3 totals 13 residues. Trimming took 4 bases from V and 5 from J, leaving 12 bases between them. CDR3 protein: CASSPQEVTEAFF. CDR3 nucleotides: TGCGCCAGCAGCCCACAGGAGGTGACTGAAGCTTTCTTT.

This clonotype was observed many times. The chain has TRBV20-1 and TRBJ2-6; perhaps TRBD2 as D (6 bases). Trimming cost V 1 base and J 0 bases, with 7 bases left between them. This CDR3 has 15 amino acids. Germline CDR1 reads DFQATT; CDR2 reads SNEGSKA (reference sequence). The DNA for the CDR3 is TGCAGTGCTAGAGGGAGGGACTCTGGGGCCAACGTCCTGACTTTC. Its translation: CSARGRDSGANVLTF.